This TCR beta chain was documented in a study of T cell responses to AZD1222 COVID-19 vaccine listed by TCRdb under 2021. Background for the entire study: A total of 230 to 250 trial participants underwent TCR sequencing, of whom about 210 had received two doses of AZD1222 and around 26 had received two doses of the MenACWY control vaccine. Enrollment into the trials was organized by age into subgroups of 18-55, 56-69 and 70-plus years, and those subgroups contained about 160, 30 and 59 TCR-sequenced participants, respectively.

Worth noting for this clone: The antigen it recognizes is unknown. Base qualities are not at hand, and no much larger clone is one base apart.

The time point label, read with the paper, signifies: about 28 days (+/-7) after the second vaccine dose. AZD1222 recipients given second doses at about 4 weeks or at about 12 weeks were pooled, since spike-specific TCR depth and breadth were not found to differ between the two schedules. The vaccinee samples were drawn from two UK trials, COV001 and COV002, one of which was a single-blind randomized controlled phase 2/3 trial testing AZD1222 (ChAdOx1 nCoV-19) in healthy adults. For TCRbeta chain sequencing, PBMC samples were collected from trial participants at day 0 and at day 28 after the second dose. The CDR3 contains 15 residues, cysteine and phenylalanine counted. The read is trimmed to its CDR3 DNA, 45 bases read in frame from base 1. Trimming accounts for 4 bases at V and 0 bases at J, while the number of junction bases matched to no gene is 6. The germline V gene sets CDR1 to SGHRS and CDR2 to YFSETQ.

The CDR3 regions of human TCRbeta chains were subjected to immunosequencing. The study's processing was this. Repertoire TCRs were matched against a reference library of SARS-CoV-2-specific TCRs generated with the MIRA antigen-specificity platform. Breadth was defined as the fraction of unique TCRs that were SARS-CoV-2-associated. Depth was defined as the fraction of total T cells that were SARS-CoV-2-associated. Using the MIRA data, each spike-specific TCR was assigned both to the spike region to which the TCR was reactive and to a CD4 or CD8 class. Log10-transformed breadth and depth values were compared by one-way ANOVA with Sidak's multiple comparisons tests. In its TCRdb copy, this immuneACCESS table keeps in-frame sequences only and misses some clones. Where compared with another copy, unresolved V genes explain less than half of these, and the others have no known cause. From that table come the V and J calls and clone size; the DNA was used to work out D and trimming. The sample data list 20,000 to 30,000 clones, and 88% of these were observed just once. The ten largest clones capture about 2.5% of the sample.

What the research found in general, with its limitations: Participants were mostly white British and included more females than males, and it was suggested by the authors that clonal diversity may have been underestimated. Spike-specific TCR breadth and depth rose significantly after two AZD1222 doses compared with day 0 and with MenACWY recipients. Because no day 14 peak-response samples were available, the repertoires could be characterized only after the peak T cell response. The 56-69-year group was small, and its depth increase did not reach significance, likely because of low power. Reportedly, close to half of the unique spike-specific TCRs recognized epitopes lying outside the regions that are mutated in the B.1.351 and B.1.1.7 variants. The whole spike protein was spanned by vaccine-associated CD4 TCRs, and dominant responses were seen in regions 160-218 and 743-854. Only six or seven AZD1222 recipients were SARS-CoV-2 seropositive at baseline, limiting conclusions about previously exposed vaccinees.

This receptor was obtained from an adult who received the AZD1222 COVID-19 vaccine. The material was peripheral blood, obtained 28 days after the second AZD1222 dose. Recombination connected TRBV5-1 to TRBJ2-7; a stretch of 8 junction bases matches TRBD1. The CDR3 amino acid sequence is: CASSRGTGDSYEQYF. The DNA is TGCGCCAGCAGCCGAGGGACAGGTGACTCCTACGAGCAGTACTTC.